This T cell receptor beta chain is from a study of T cells in Graves' hyperthyroidism and ophthalmopathy. Study-wide findings and caveats: Model output signaled ophthalmopathy a median 6.5 months ahead of onset. Blood also held most thyroid clonotypes expanded beyond 0.001.

The investigators amplified TCR beta CDR3 regions from RNA transcripts. The primer set for the first-round RT-PCR of the TCR CDR3 was HTBI. TCRdb fed the multiplex PCR reads into MiXCR, producing one record per CDR3 protein. The sample has roughly 700,000 distinct CDR3 sequences; around a sixth are singletons. With regard to this clonotype: Its antigen is unknown.

Graves' hyperthyroidism without ophthalmopathy progression within 18 months was termed stable. CDR1 is PRHDT and CDR2 is FYEKMQ in the germline V gene (reference sequence). This CDR3 comprises 12 residues. Deletions cut 5 bases from V and 5 bases from J, with 7 bases between. The sequencing sample was made of blood. The chain recombines TRBV13 with TRBJ1-5; D unresolved. The source is a man over 45 with Graves' hyperthyroidism. The CDR3 loop is CASSNYDQPQHF. CDR3 DNA: TGTGCCAGCAGCAACTATGATCAGCCCCAGCATTTT.